This T cell receptor beta chain came from a study of brain T cells in children with intractable seizures. Only cases whose brain tissue showed the highest T cell transcript signatures were sequenced. Here immunoSEQ multiplex PCR was the method, and the copy in TCRdb shows in-frame clones only, minus some. Of over 95,000 clones listed, around 94% were seen once; the top ten hold 3.5% to 4%. V lost 2 bases and J lost 4, with 8 bases in between. Per germline, CDR1 KGHSH and CDR2 LQKENI. CDR3 length: 13 residues. The rearrangement uses TRBV18 and TRBJ2-5; D remains ambiguous. The input for sequencing was peripheral blood, taken at surgery. This sequence was found in a boy in the first two years of life with hemimegalencephaly and intractable seizures. The DNA for the CDR3 is TGTGCCAGCTCACCAAACTTTCGAGAGACCCAGTACTTC. Translating it yields CASSPNFRETQYF. Full variable domain (remainder filled in from reference TRBV18 and TRBJ2-5): NAGVMQNPRHLVRRRGQEARLRCSPMKGHSHVYWYRQLPEEGLKFMVYLQKENIIDESGMPKERFSAEFPKEGPSILRIQQVVRGDSAAYFCASSPNFRETQYFGPGTRLLVL.